This TCR beta chain was retrieved from a study of T cell responses to AZD1222 COVID-19 vaccine. Per the germline V gene, CDR1 is MNHEY and CDR2 is SVGAGI. V gave up 10 bases and J gave up 4 bases, with 10 bases separating them. The length of the CDR3 is 12 residues. Measured with immunoSEQ multiplex PCR; TCRdb has only the in-frame clones, and not every one. The sample consists of about 150,000 clones, around 92% of them appearing once. The TCR sequence derives from an adult who received the AZD1222 COVID-19 vaccine. The source was peripheral blood, collected 28 days after the second AZD1222 dose. The chain employs TRBV6-5 and TRBJ2-2; possible D gene TRBD1, 6 bases. In nucleotides, the CDR3 is TGTGCCACCCAAGGGGGCACCGGGGAGCTGTTTTTT. Protein sequence: CATQGGTGELFF.